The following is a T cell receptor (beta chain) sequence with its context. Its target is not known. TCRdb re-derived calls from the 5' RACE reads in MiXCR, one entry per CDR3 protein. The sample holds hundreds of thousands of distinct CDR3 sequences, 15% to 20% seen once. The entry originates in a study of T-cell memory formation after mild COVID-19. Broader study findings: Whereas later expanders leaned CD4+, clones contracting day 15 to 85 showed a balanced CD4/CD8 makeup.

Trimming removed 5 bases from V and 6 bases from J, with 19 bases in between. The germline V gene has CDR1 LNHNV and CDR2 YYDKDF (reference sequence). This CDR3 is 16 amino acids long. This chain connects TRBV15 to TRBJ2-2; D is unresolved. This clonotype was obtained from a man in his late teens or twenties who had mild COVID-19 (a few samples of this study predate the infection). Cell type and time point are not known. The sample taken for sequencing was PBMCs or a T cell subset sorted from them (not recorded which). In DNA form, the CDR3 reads TGTGCCACCAGCGCCCCGGAACCAAAGACGGCCGGGGAGCTGTTTTTT. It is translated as CATSAPEPKTAGELFF.